Presented here are 13 T cell receptor beta chains from one specimen sequenced in a study of T cell responses to AZD1222 COVID-19 vaccine. TCRdb's table, derived via immunoSEQ multiplex PCR, lists solely in-frame clones and lacks some. The sample contains roughly 130,000 clones, over 90% of which appear only once. Sequencing used peripheral blood, obtained on day 0 of AZD1222 vaccination. The receptors here all came from an adult in good health.

J is TRBJ1-1 and V is TRBV11-3; unclear D gene. Per germline, CDR1 SGHNT and CDR2 YENEEA. V gave up 5 bases and J gave up 1 base, with 8 bases separating them. The CDR3 is 13 amino acids. CDR3 protein: CASSPNWNTEAFF. DNA for the CDR3: TGTGCCAGCAGCCCCAACTGGAACACTGAAGCTTTCTTT. Full variable domain (outside the CDR3, taken from reference TRBV11-3 and TRBJ1-1): EAGVVQSPRYKIIEKKQPVAFWCNPISGHNTLYWYLQNLGQGPELLIRYENEEAVDDSQLPKDRFSAERLKGVDSTLKIQPAELGDSAVYLCASSPNWNTEAFFGQGTRLTVV.

The genes are TRBV3-1 (or the pseudogene TRBV3-2) and TRBJ2-1, with 11 bases identical to TRBD2. The CDR3 spans 18 residues. V gave up 3 bases and J gave up 7 bases; unmatched junction bases: 14. In germline, CDR1 is LGHDT, CDR2 YNNKEL (reference sequence). As DNA, the CDR3 is TGTGCCAGCAGCCAGAAAATAGCGGGAGGGCCGGGCGGTAATGAGCAGTTCTTC. Translation gives CASSQKIAGGPGGNEQFF.

J is TRBJ2-3 and V is TRBV5-1; 16 nucleotides align to TRBD2. V lost 3 bases and J lost 2; bases outside the gene matches: 12. Germline lookup yields CDR1 SGHRS and CDR2 YFSETQ. This CDR3 is built from 20 residues. CDR3 sequence reads: CASSSPGTSGRAGFTDTQYF. CDR3 sequence (DNA): TGCGCCAGCAGCTCACCCGGGACTAGCGGGAGGGCCGGATTCACAGATACGCAGTATTTT.

The chain recombines TRBV19 with TRBJ2-1; TRBD2 matches at 10 bases. The J segment lost 0 bases and the V segment lost 8 bases, leaving 1 base of the junction unmatched. The germline CDR1 and CDR2 sequences are LNHDA and SQIVND (reference sequence). The CDR3 has 14 amino acids. The CDR3 DNA is TGTGCCAGTGTAGCGGGAGGCTCCTACAATGAGCAGTTCTTC. Translation gives CASVAGGSYNEQFF.

The chain is built from TRBV30 and TRBJ2-7, with D perhaps TRBD2 (5 bases). The CDR3 is 11 residues long. Germline CDR1 GTSNPN, CDR2 SVGIG (reference sequence). The V end lost 7 bases, the J end lost 8 bases, and 15 bases lay between the germline ends. CDR3 sequence (DNA): TGTGCCTATTCCTCAGCGGCGCAGCAGTACTTC. Amino acids: CAYSSAAQQYF.

The V gene is TRBV6-5, the J gene TRBJ1-3; D not resolved. Trimming cost V 6 bases and J 0 bases, with 12 bases left between them. CDR3 length: 15 residues. The germline V gene encodes CDR1 MNHEY and CDR2 SVGAGI. CDR3 nucleotides: TGTGCCAGCAGACCCGACCGATACTCTGGAAACACCATATATTTT. Its translation is CASRPDRYSGNTIYF.

The rearrangement uses TRBV7-6 and TRBJ2-1, with TRBD2 matching 7 bases. Germline V CDR1 and CDR2: SGHVS, FNYEAQ. This CDR3 is built from 15 residues. V gave up 4 bases and J gave up 9 bases; unmatched junction bases: 12. The CDR3 DNA is TGTGCCAGCAGCTACACAAGCGGGAATAGGGGTGAGCAGTTCTTC. Its translation: CASSYTSGNRGEQFF.

This chain joins TRBV30 and TRBJ1-1; the D gene is possibly TRBD1 (5 bases). Germline assignment: CDR1 GTSNPN and CDR2 SVGIG (reference sequence). CDR3 length: 14 residues. Between the trimmed V and J ends, which lost 0 bases and 0 bases, there was a span of 8 bases. The CDR3 DNA reads as TGTGCCTGGAGTGTCAGGGATTTGAACACTGAAGCTTTCTTT. Its translation: CAWSVRDLNTEAFF.

This chain connects TRBV15 to TRBJ1-1; D is undetermined. Per the germline V gene, CDR1 is LNHNV and CDR2 is YYDKDF (reference sequence). CDR3 size: 15 residues. The V end lost 2 bases, the J end lost 1 base, and 11 bases lay between the germline ends. The chain's CDR3 is CATSRTLGANTEAFF. Written as DNA, the CDR3 is TGTGCCACCAGCAGAACCCTGGGTGCGAACACTGAAGCTTTCTTT.

This sequence joins TRBV7-6 and TRBJ1-1; no definite D call. Germline V gene sequence: CDR1 SGHVS, CDR2 FNYEAQ. Trimming took 4 bases from V and 0 from J, leaving 9 bases between them. This CDR3 contains 14 residues. The CDR3 sequence: CASSSGLMNTEAFF. The CDR3 nucleotides are TGTGCCAGCAGCTCGGGGTTGATGAACACTGAAGCTTTCTTT.

The V gene is TRBV28, the J gene TRBJ1-2; 8 bases fit TRBD1. This CDR3 has 14 amino acids. V lost 5 bases and J lost 1; bases outside the gene matches: 3. CDR1 and CDR2 (germline): MDHEN, SYDVKM. The CDR3: CASSVTGGNYGYTF. CDR3 coding DNA: TGTGCCAGCAGTGTAACAGGGGGTAACTATGGCTACACCTTC.

The rearrangement uses TRBV19 and TRBJ1-3; no clear D gene. The germline V gene encodes CDR1 LNHDA and CDR2 SQIVND (reference sequence). The CDR3 contains 16 residues. V was clipped by 3 bases and J by 0 bases, with 12 bases between them. The CDR3 nucleotides read TGTGCCAGTAGTATGAACCCAGGAATCTCTGGAAACACCATATATTTT. Translating gives CASSMNPGISGNTIYF.

The chain has TRBV7-7 and TRBJ2-1, with 8 bases matching TRBD2. This CDR3 comprises 15 residues. J gave up 3 bases and V 4 bases, and 5 bases lay outside the gene matches. The germline V gene has CDR1 SSHAT and CDR2 FNYEAQ (reference sequence). This chain's CDR3 is CASSSRLANYNEQFF. CDR3 bases: TGTGCCAGCAGCTCACGACTAGCGAACTACAATGAGCAGTTCTTC.